Following are 22 T cell receptor beta chains from one sample sequenced in a study of regulatory T cells in long-lasting Graves disease. Time point: newly diagnosed GD, antithyroid drugs for less than 3 months. Making the TCR library involved RNA that had been extracted from PBMCs. Arm-PCR with iRepertoire HTBI primers amplified the CDR3 regions for these TCR beta libraries. TCRdb itself ran the multiplex PCR reads through MiXCR, one entry per CDR3 protein. This sample has about 540,000 distinct CDR3 sequences, with about 14% found just once. This sample was also put to use in a study of T cells in Graves' hyperthyroidism and ophthalmopathy.

Sample: peripheral blood mononuclear cells (PBMCs), taken at new diagnosis, from a patient treated with antithyroid drugs. The receptors shown here come from a man aged 25-40 years with Graves disease.

This clonotype appeared many times. The rearrangement links TRBV11-2 to TRBJ2-3, with D uncertain. Germline V gene sequence: CDR1 SGHAT, CDR2 FQNNGV. Trimming left V 4 bases short and J 0 bases short, with 11 bases between. The CDR3 totals 15 residues. The CDR3 DNA sequence: TGTGCCAGCAGCTATCTCGGTCCTAGCACAGATACGCAGTATTTT. It codes for CASSYLGPSTDTQYF.

This clonotype was counted between two and nine times. V gene TRBV10-3 combines with J gene TRBJ2-7; 7 nucleotides agree with TRBD1. The V segment lost 3 bases and the J segment 12 bases; nucleotides outside the gene matches: 5. Germline assignment: CDR1 ENHRY and CDR2 SYGVKD. This CDR3 spans 11 amino acids. This CDR3 is CAISETGDWYF. CDR3 coding DNA: TGTGCCATCAGTGAAACAGGGGATTGGTACTTC.

This chain links TRBV4-1 with TRBJ1-4; TRBD1 might be the D (5 bases). In germline, CDR1 is MGHRA, CDR2 YSYEKL. The length of the CDR3 is 16 residues. Trimming removed 0 bases at V and 7 bases at J, with 15 bases between. The CDR3 protein is CASSQESAPGGEKLFF. Here the CDR3 DNA reads TGCGCCAGCAGCCAAGAGTCGGCCCCTGGGGGTGAAAAACTGTTTTTT.

A word on this clonotype: The CDR3 does not end in the conserved phenylalanine or tryptophan, so this is likely a read error. The chain carries TRBV20-1 and TRBJ2-7, with TRBD1 identical over 7 bases. Per germline, CDR1 DFQATT and CDR2 SNEGSKA (reference sequence). The V segment lost 0 bases and the J segment 4 bases; nucleotides outside the gene matches: 9. The CDR3 consists of 15 residues. The CDR3 sequence is CSARDTPGQPYEQYS. DNA of the CDR3: TGCAGTGCTAGAGATACACCGGGACAGCCTTACGAGCAGTACTCC.

This clonotype was detected a few times. The CDR3 nucleotides are TGCGCCAGCAGTGATGGGGGGTCTCAGCCCCAGCATTTT. This sequence encodes CASSDGGSQPQHF. The rearrangement links TRBV10-2 to TRBJ1-5; the D gene is possibly TRBD1 (5 bases). Trimming pared 3 bases from V and 6 bases from J, leaving 9 bases between. The CDR3 is 13 residues long. Germline CDR1 and CDR2: WSHSY and SAAADI.

This clonotype was found many times. The chain is built from TRBV11-2 and TRBJ2-3; possible D gene TRBD2, 6 bases. The CDR3 is made up of 14 amino acids. Germline CDR1 reads SGHAT; CDR2 reads FQNNGV. Trimming stripped 0 bases from V and 9 bases from J, with 13 bases between. The CDR3 reads CASSLDNSRGTQYF. CDR3 nucleotides: TGTGCCAGCAGCTTAGATAACTCCCGGGGGACGCAGTATTTT.

The sample holds many counts of this clonotype. The chain combines TRBV15 with TRBJ2-5, with TRBD2 identical over 7 bases. The CDR3 extends over 17 amino acids. Germline CDR1 LNHNV, CDR2 YYDKDF (reference sequence). The J segment lost 2 bases and the V segment lost 0 bases, leaving 9 bases of the junction unmatched. CDR3 amino acids: CATSRDLGSSGQETQYF. DNA for the CDR3: TGTGCCACCAGCAGAGATCTAGGTTCTAGCGGACAAGAGACCCAGTACTTC.

The table lists this clonotype with many counts. In nucleotides, the CDR3 is TGTGCCAGCAGCCAAGGGTGGGAGCAGTTCTTC. It specifies CASSQGWEQFF. J is TRBJ2-1 and V is TRBV6-1, with unresolved D. The CDR3 covers 11 residues. V was cut by 6 bases and J by 10 bases, with 10 bases left in between. Germline V gene lookup returns CDR1 MNHNS and CDR2 SASEGT.

The table lists this clonotype with many counts. The rearrangement links TRBV7-8 to TRBJ2-1; D remains unclear. This CDR3 has 13 residues. CDR1 and CDR2 (germline): SGHVS, FQNEAQ. With 2 bases removed from V and 3 bases from J, the gap between germline ends came to 5 bases. CDR3 protein: CASSLPDYNEQFF. In nucleotides, the CDR3 is TGTGCCAGCAGCTTACCGGACTACAATGAGCAGTTCTTC.

This clonotype appeared many times. The chain carries TRBV2 and TRBJ2-2; 7 bases are shared with TRBD1. After removal of 6 bases from V and 0 bases from J, the junction contained 4 bases not matched to a gene. The CDR3 runs 15 residues. Germline-derived CDR1 and CDR2 are SNHLY and FYNNEI. The CDR3 here is CASSKGGSNTGELFF. CDR3 sequence (DNA): TGTGCCAGCAGCAAAGGGGGCTCGAACACCGGGGAGCTGTTTTTT.

At least ten counts were recorded for this clonotype. The rearrangement links TRBV10-3 to TRBJ1-5; 7 bases fit TRBD1. The ends lost 0 bases at V and 5 bases at J; junction bases unmatched: 4. Germline V CDR1 and CDR2: ENHRY, SYGVKD. This CDR3 has 15 amino acids. This chain's CDR3 is CAISESGGGDQPQHF. In DNA form, the CDR3 reads TGTGCCATCAGTGAGTCAGGAGGGGGCGATCAGCCCCAGCATTTT.

Many counts were recorded for this clonotype. This chain joins TRBV11-2 and TRBJ2-7; no clear D gene. Trimming took 5 bases from V and 7 from J, leaving 15 bases between them. The CDR3 is made up of 13 amino acids. The germline CDR1 and CDR2 sequences are SGHAT and FQNNGV. The CDR3 here is CASSLGLTREQYF. The CDR3 coding sequence is TGTGCCAGCAGCCTTGGATTGACGAGGGAGCAGTACTTC.

In this sample, this clonotype turned up a few times. The chain recombines TRBV5-5 with TRBJ2-2; D ambiguous. The CDR3 loop spans 15 amino acids. V lost 0 bases, J lost 6 bases, and 12 bases lay in between. In germline, CDR1 is SGHKS, CDR2 YYEKEE (reference sequence). The CDR3 region has the DNA TGTGCCAGCAGCTTGGTGGTCGCCGGATCCGGGGAGCTGTTTTTT. It specifies CASSLVVAGSGELFF.

In this sample, this clonotype turned up many times. The chain links TRBV19 to TRBJ2-5; TRBD1 is a possible D gene (5 bases). The CDR3 has 15 amino acids. The germline V gene has CDR1 LNHDA and CDR2 SQIVND (reference sequence). Trimming pared 3 bases from V and 5 bases from J, leaving 16 bases between. The CDR3 protein is CASSIQQGRWETQYF. In DNA, the CDR3 is TGTGCCAGTAGTATCCAGCAGGGTCGATGGGAGACCCAGTACTTC.

The CDR3 bases are TGTGCCAGCAGCTTAGCCACGGGGTACAATGCGCAGTACTTC. Residues: CASSLATGYNAQYF. This chain uses TRBV7-8 with TRBJ2-4; tentatively, D is TRBD2 (5 bases). Germline V gene data show CDR1 as SGHVS and CDR2 as FQNEAQ. The V gene lost 0 bases and the J gene lost 13 bases, with 16 bases spanning the gap. This CDR3 spans 14 amino acids.

This clonotype has a handful of counts. V usage is TRBV7-3 and J usage is TRBJ2-1; TRBD1 matches at 9 bases. The germline CDR1 and CDR2 sequences are SGHTA and FQGTGA. CDR3 length: 15 residues. The junction had 6 bases not matched to a gene; V was cut back by 5 bases and J by 4 bases. The CDR3 sequence is CASSVQGARYNEQFF. As DNA, the CDR3 is TGTGCCAGCAGCGTACAGGGGGCTAGGTACAATGAGCAGTTCTTC.

The genes are TRBV3-1 and TRBJ1-3; TRBD1 matches at 12 bases. There are 18 residues in the CDR3. V dropped 5 bases and J dropped 0; count of bases not matched to a gene: 8. The V gene's germline CDR1 is LGHDT and CDR2 YNNKEL (reference sequence). In DNA form, the CDR3 reads TGTGCCAGCAGCACGGGACAGGGGGCGCAGCTCTCTGGAAACACCATATATTTT. It yields the protein CASSTGQGAQLSGNTIYF. Complete variable domain (other parts from reference TRBV3-1 and TRBJ1-3): DTAVSQTPKYLVTQMGNDKSIKCEQNLGHDTMYWYKQDSKKFLKIMFSYNNKELIINETVPNRFSPKSPDKAHLNLHINSLELGDSAVYFCASSTGQGAQLSGNTIYFGEGSWLTVV.

This clonotype has a handful of counts. This chain connects TRBV7-2 to TRBJ1-6; 8 bases line up with TRBD1. V trimming: 2 bases; J trimming: 5 bases; junction bases outside the gene matches: 2. Germline V gene sequence: CDR1 SGHTA, CDR2 FQGNSA. CDR3 length: 15 residues. CDR3 DNA: TGTGCCAGCAGCTTAATGACAGGGGATAATTCACCCCTCCACTTT. This gives the protein CASSLMTGDNSPLHF.

This clonotype occurred many times. V usage is TRBV20-1 and J usage is TRBJ2-7, with 13 bases fitting TRBD2. Trimming took 5 bases from V and 4 from J; bases not matched to a gene: 11. The CDR3 length is 16 residues. Germline assignment: CDR1 DFQATT and CDR2 SNEGSKA (reference sequence). CDR3 nucleotides: TGCAGTGCTCAAACCGGACTAGCGGGAGTAGGGTACGAGCAGTACTTC. Translated: CSAQTGLAGVGYEQYF.

This clonotype was recorded many times. The V gene is TRBV2, the J gene TRBJ1-4, with a tentative D call TRBD1 (5 bases). The V end was cut by 6 bases, the J end by 0 bases, with 11 bases between. Germline lookup yields CDR1 SNHLY and CDR2 FYNNEI. There are 15 residues in the CDR3. CDR3 loop: CASSLGAPTNEKLFF. CDR3 coding DNA: TGTGCCAGCAGCCTCGGGGCACCAACTAATGAAAAACTGTTTTTT.

This clonotype was detected many times. The V gene is TRBV2, the J gene TRBJ2-7; D is ambiguous. Germline loops: CDR1 SNHLY, CDR2 FYNNEI. Between the trimmed V and J ends, which lost 6 bases and 0 bases, there was a span of 3 bases. The CDR3 length is 11 residues. Written as DNA, the CDR3 is TGTGCCAGCAGCCCCTCCTACGAGCAGTACTTC. Residues: CASSPSYEQYF.

This clonotype was seen repeatedly, ten times or more. The chain carries TRBV2 and TRBJ2-2, with D hard to call. V lost 10 bases, J lost 10 bases, and 16 bases lay in between. This CDR3 region has 12 residues. Germline CDR1 SNHLY, CDR2 FYNNEI. The DNA for the CDR3 is TGTGCCACCGTAAACGTGCACGCGGAGCTGTTTTTT. This codes for CATVNVHAELFF.